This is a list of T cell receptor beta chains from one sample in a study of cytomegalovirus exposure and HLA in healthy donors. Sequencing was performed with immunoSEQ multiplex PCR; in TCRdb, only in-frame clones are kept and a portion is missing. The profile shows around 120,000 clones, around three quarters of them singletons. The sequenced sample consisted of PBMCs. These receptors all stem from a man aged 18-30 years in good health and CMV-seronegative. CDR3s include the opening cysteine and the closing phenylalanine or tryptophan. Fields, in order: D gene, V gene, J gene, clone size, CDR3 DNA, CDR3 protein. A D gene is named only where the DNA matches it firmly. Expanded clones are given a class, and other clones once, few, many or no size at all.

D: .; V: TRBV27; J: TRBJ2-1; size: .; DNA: TGTGCCAGCAGTTCCCCAGGAGGTGGTTTCCGCTCCTACAATGAGCAGTTCTTC; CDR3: CASSSPGGGFRSYNEQFF
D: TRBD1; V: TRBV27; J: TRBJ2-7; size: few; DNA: TGTGCCAGCAGTTCTCGGAGAGAGGGGGCGGGGCAGTACTTC; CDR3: CASSSRREGAGQYF
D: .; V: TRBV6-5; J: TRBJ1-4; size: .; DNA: TGTGCCAGCAGCACGTTTCGCGGAACAAGTGAAAAACTGTTTTTT; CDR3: CASSTFRGTSEKLFF
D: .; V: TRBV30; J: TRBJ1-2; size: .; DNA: TGTGCCTGGAGTTTCACAGGGCTCTGTGGCTACACCTTC; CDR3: CAWSFTGLCGYTF
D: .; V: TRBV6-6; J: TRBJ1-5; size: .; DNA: TGTGCCAGCAAATCTCGACAGGCCGAGAGGAATCAGCCCCAGCATTTT; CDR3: CASKSRQAERNQPQHF
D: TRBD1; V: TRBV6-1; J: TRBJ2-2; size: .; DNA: TGTGCCAGCAGTGCCACGGACAGGGCCGGCGGGGAGCTGTTTTTT; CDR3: CASSATDRAGGELFF
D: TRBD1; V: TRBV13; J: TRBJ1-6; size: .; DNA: TGTGCCAGCAGCTCAACCGGGACAGGAAATTCACCCCTCCACTTT; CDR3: CASSSTGTGNSPLHF
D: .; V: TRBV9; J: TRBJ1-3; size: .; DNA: TGTGCCAGCAGCGTAGGGACAGTCTCTGGAAACACCATATATTTT; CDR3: CASSVGTVSGNTIYF
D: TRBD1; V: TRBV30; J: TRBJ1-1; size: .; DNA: TGTGCCTGGGGTAACCGGGGACAGGTTTTTGCTGAAGCTTTCTTT; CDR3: CAWGNRGQVFAEAFF
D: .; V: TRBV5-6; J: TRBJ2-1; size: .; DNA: TGTGCCAGCAGCTTGGCCCCATCAGTAAATGAGCAGTTCTTC; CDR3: CASSLAPSVNEQFF
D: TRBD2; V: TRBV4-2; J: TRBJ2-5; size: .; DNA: TGTGCCAGCAGCCAAGATGACAGCGGGAGTCAGACCCAGTACTTC; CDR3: CASSQDDSGSQTQYF
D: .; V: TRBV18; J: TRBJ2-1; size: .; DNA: TGTGCCAGCTCACCACGCCCCAGTGGGAGCTCATCCAATGAGCAGTTCTTC; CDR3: CASSPRPSGSSSNEQFF
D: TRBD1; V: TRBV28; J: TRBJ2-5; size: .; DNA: TGTGCCAGCAGTTTCGACAGGGCCCAAGAGACCCAGTACTTC; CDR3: CASSFDRAQETQYF
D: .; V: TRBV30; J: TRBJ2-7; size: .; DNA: TGTGCCTGGGCTATAGGGGTCCCCTCCTACGAGCAGTACTTC; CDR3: CAWAIGVPSYEQYF
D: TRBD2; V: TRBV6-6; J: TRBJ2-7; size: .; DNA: TGTGCCAGCAGCACCCAAGCGGGAGGGGCCTACGAGCAGTACTTC; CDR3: CASSTQAGGAYEQYF
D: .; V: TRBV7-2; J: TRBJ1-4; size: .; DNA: TGTGCCAGCAGTTATATCAACACAGGTCCTTGGGAAAAACTGTTTTTT; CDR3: CASSYINTGPWEKLFF
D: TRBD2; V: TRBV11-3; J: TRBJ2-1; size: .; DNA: TGTGCCAGCAGCTTAGAGTGGGGTCCTAGCGGAAACAATGAGCAGTTCTTC; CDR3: CASSLEWGPSGNNEQFF
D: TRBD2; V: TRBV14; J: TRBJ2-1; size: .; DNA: TGTGCCAGCAGCCAAGGGTTACTAGCGGGAGGCTCCCCTGTCTTC; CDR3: CASSQGLLAGGSPVF
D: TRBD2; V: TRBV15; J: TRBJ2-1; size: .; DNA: TGTGCCACCAGCACACTAATAGCGGGAGCCTCCTACAATGAGCAGTTCTTC; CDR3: CATSTLIAGASYNEQFF
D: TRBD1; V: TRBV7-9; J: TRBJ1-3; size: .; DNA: TGTGCCAGCAGCTTGACAGGGGTTGGAAACACCATATATTTT; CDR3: CASSLTGVGNTIYF
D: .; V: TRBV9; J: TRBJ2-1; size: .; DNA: TGTGCCAGCAGCGCGTACTCTAGAGTCGGTGAGCAGTTCTTC; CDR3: CASSAYSRVGEQFF
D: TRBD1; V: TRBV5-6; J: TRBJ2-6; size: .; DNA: TGTGCCAGCAGCTTGGCCGGGACAGGTAACAACGTCCTGACTTTC; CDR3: CASSLAGTGNNVLTF
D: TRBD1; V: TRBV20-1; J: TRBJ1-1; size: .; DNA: TGCAGTGCTGGACGGACAGGGGAAGCTTTCTTT; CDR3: CSAGRTGEAFF
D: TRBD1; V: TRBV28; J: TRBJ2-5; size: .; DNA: TGTGCCAGCAGTCCCGGGACAGCCCTAGAGACCCAGTACTTC; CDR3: CASSPGTALETQYF
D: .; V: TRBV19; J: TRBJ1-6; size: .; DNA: TGTGCCAGTACCCCGGGGTTTAATTCACCCCTCCACTTT; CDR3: CASTPGFNSPLHF
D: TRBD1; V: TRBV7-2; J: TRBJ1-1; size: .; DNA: TGTGCCAGCAGCTTAGTCCGGGACAGGGGCCGAAATGGTGGAGCTTTCTTT; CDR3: CASSLVRDRGRNGGAFF
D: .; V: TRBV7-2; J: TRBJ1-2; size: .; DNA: TGTGCCAGCAGCTTGAGGGCCGAGGGCTACACCTTC; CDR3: CASSLRAEGYTF
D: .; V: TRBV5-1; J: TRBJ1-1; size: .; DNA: TGCGCCAGCAGCTTGCTCTGGTCGCCACTCGTATTGAACACTGAAGCTTTCTTT; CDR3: CASSLLWSPLVLNTEAFF
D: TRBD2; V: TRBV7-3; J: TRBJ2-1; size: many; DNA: TGTGCCAGCAGCTTAATTGCGGGAGGTGTCGGGGTCGGTGAGCAGTTCTTC; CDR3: CASSLIAGGVGVGEQFF
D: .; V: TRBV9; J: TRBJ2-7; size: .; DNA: TGTGCCAGCAGCGTAGGGGGCAGTTCCTACGAGCAGTACTTC; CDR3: CASSVGGSSYEQYF
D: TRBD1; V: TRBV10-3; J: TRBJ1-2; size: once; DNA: TGTGCCATCAGTGATCCCGACCCGGGACAGGCTTGTGGCTACACCTTC; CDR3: CAISDPDPGQACGYTF
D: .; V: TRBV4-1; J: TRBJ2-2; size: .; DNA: TGCGCCAGCAGCTCTCTAGCAAGTAACACCGGGGAGCTGTTTTTT; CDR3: CASSSLASNTGELFF
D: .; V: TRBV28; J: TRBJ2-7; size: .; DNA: TGTGCCAGCAGTGAAACTTTATACGAGCAGTACTTC; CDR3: CASSETLYEQYF
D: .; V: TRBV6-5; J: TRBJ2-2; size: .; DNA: TGTGCCAGCAGTTATAGAACAGGGAACACCGGGGAGCTGTTTTTT; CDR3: CASSYRTGNTGELFF
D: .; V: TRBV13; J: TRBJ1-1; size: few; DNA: TGTGCCAGCAGCTTAGGAGGCGGACAGTTTTGGACTGAAGCTTTCTTT; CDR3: CASSLGGGQFWTEAFF